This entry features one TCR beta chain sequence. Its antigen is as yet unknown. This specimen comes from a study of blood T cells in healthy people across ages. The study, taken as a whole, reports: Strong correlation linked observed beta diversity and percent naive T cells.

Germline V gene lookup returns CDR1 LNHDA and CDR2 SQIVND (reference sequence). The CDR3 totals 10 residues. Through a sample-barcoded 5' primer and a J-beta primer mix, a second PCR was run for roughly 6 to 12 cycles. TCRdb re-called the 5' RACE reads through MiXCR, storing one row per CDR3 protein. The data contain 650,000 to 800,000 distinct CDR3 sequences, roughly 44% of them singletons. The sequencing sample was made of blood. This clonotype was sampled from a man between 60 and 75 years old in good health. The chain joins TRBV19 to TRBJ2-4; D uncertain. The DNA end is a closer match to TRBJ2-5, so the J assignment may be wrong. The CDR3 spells CASAGKTQYF. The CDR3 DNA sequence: TGTGCCAGTGCCGGAAAGACCCAGTACTTC.